This TCR beta chain was observed in a study of CD8+ T cells in alopecia areata (dated by TCRdb to 2016 to 2019). At the level of the whole study: The treated patients took part in an open-label pilot trial in which moderate-to-severe alopecia areata was treated with oral tofacitinib at 5 to 10 mg twice daily. Patients received tofacitinib for 6 to 18 months and were then followed off drug for 6 months to check for delayed response and recurrence. The study used high-throughput TCRbeta sequencing to examine T cell clonal expansion in alopecia areata, in both the C3H/HeJ mouse model and human patients. In humans, TCRbeta sequencing was performed on scalp tissue and on sorted CD4+ and CD8+ peripheral blood T cells from healthy controls and from patients with patchy or totalis/universalis alopecia areata. Patients on tofacitinib were biopsied at baseline and after 4 and 24 weeks of treatment, and several of the patients also had a later scalp biopsy. Scalp clonality was compared across normal scalp (n=4), patchy alopecia areata scalp (n=8), and alopecia totalis/universalis scalp (n=8). RNA came from the PAXgene miRNA kit for fixed scalp, the miRNeasy kit for PBMCs, and the RNeasy kit for mouse skin. TCRbeta CDR3 regions were amplified by immunoSEQ multiplex PCR using 35 Vbeta forward and 13 Jbeta reverse primers. What the work shows at the level of the full study, not this receptor alone: Shared TCR sequences between patients were less evident than in mice, which may be partly attributable to HLA diversity in the patient population. Lesional scalp, especially in alopecia totalis/universalis, showed higher clonality and more expanded CD8+ clones than normal scalp, suggesting antigenic drive. Unlike mouse skin, which is dominated by gammadelta T cells, normal human skin has resident alphabeta T cells that are also sequenced, and this complicates analysis of the scalp TCR repertoire.

The junction shows trimming of 4 bases on V and 8 bases on J, plus 6 bases between the germline ends. The CDR3 sequence holds 10 residues, the cysteine and phenylalanine included. The entry retains the CDR3 DNA only, 30 bases that are in frame from base 1. CDR1 SQVTM and CDR2 ANQGSEA are derived from the germline V gene. From alopecia areata patients, peripheral blood was collected along with lesional scalp punch biopsies. PBMCs were isolated by density centrifugation and stained for CD3, CD4 and CD8, and CD4+ and CD8+ T cells were sorted on a FACSAria. The method was the immunoSEQ multiplex PCR assay. RNA was extracted from all samples and reverse transcribed into cDNA as template for TCR sequencing. SuperScript III was used to make first-strand cDNA, primed with a 2:1 mix of oligo-dT and random hexamers. Amplification bias was assessed with a synthetic immune receptor repertoire, and residual bias was removed computationally. The authors processed their data as follows. Raw reads were preprocessed to remove errors, and CDR3 was defined according to IMGT conventions as the region from the conserved cysteine to phenylalanine. Clonality was computed by normalizing Shannon entropy by log2 of the number of productive unique TCRs and subtracting the result from 1. CD4 or CD8 identity of scalp clones was inferred by cross-referencing scalp TCRbeta sequences with sorted blood CD4 and CD8 repertoires. The table was pulled from immuneACCESS by TCRdb, which kept in-frame rearrangements only. Such tables lose some clones; where checked, under half of the loss comes from unresolved V genes, and the rest has no known cause. V, J and clone size are those of that table, while D and trimming were read from the DNA. In this sample the table shows 80,000 to 100,000 clones, about 40% of which occur a single time. The top ten constitute about 0.79% of the sample.

A note on this clone: Its antigen specificity is not known. No qualities accompany the bases; no much larger clone lies one base away.

Sequencing used CD4+ T cells sorted from blood. This TCR was sampled from a human donor with alopecia areata. The chain links TRBV29-1 with TRBJ2-1; the D gene cannot be resolved reliably. The CDR3 reads as follows: CSVVWYEQFF. In nucleotides, the sequence is TGCAGCGTTGTCTGGTATGAGCAGTTCTTC.